The 20 T cell receptor beta chains presented below share a single source sample, sequenced in a study of blood T cells in healthy people across ages. Sample-barcoded 5' priming and a J-beta primer mix drove a second PCR of roughly 7 to 11 cycles. Each CDR3 protein is one row after TCRdb ran MiXCR on the 5' RACE reads. The sample records 650,000 to 700,000 distinct CDR3 sequences, 32% being singletons. The source material was blood. Receptors were obtained from an elderly woman in good health.

There are many counts of this clonotype. A read error is possible here, since a much larger clone lies one base away. V and J are TRBV9 and TRBJ2-1; 8 nucleotides match TRBD1. Looked up from germline, CDR1 is SGDLS and CDR2 is YYNGEE. The V segment lost 3 bases and the J segment 5 bases; nucleotides outside the gene matches: 1. The CDR3 runs 13 residues. The DNA for the CDR3 is TGTGCCAGCAGCGCGACAGGGGACAATGAGCAGTTCTTC. Protein sequence: CASSATGDNEQFF.

This clonotype came up many times. The V call is TRBV6-1, the J call TRBJ1-6; D is unresolved. Germline V gives CDR1 MNHNS, CDR2 SASEGT. Trimming took 3 bases from V and 14 from J, leaving 17 bases between them. CDR3 size: 14 residues. CDR3: CASSDTNLPMALHF. In nucleotides, the CDR3 is TGTGCCAGCAGTGACACGAACCTCCCGATGGCCCTCCACTTT.

Of note for this clonotype: This sequence may be a read error, since a much larger clone differs from it by one base. The chain joins TRBV29-1 to TRBJ2-4, with no clear D. The end of the DNA is better explained by TRBJ2-7, so the J call may be wrong. In germline, CDR1 is SQVTM, CDR2 ANQGSEA. The CDR3 consists of 11 residues. CDR3 nucleotide sequence: TGCAGCGTTGAACAGTGCGACGAGCAGTACTTC. It codes for CSVEQCDEQYF.

With respect to this clonotype: At one end the junction does not follow the germline gene, possibly because of a read error. J is TRBJ2-6 and V is TRBV11-2; maybe TRBD1 (5 bases). Germline CDR1 is SGHAT and CDR2 is FQNNGV. This CDR3 has 15 amino acids. DNA for the CDR3: TGTGCCAGCAGCAAATCACGCGGTGGGGCCAACGTCCTGACTTTT. Translating it yields CASSKSRGGANVLTF. Complete variable domain (other parts from reference TRBV11-2 and TRBJ2-6): EAGVAQSPRYKIIEKRQSVAFWCNPISGHATLYWYQQILGQGPKLLIQFQNNGVVDDSQLPKDRFSAERLKGVDSTLKIQPAKLEDSAVYLCASSKSRGGANVLTFGAGSRLTVL.

This clonotype was counted ten times or more. The V gene is TRBV6-1, the J gene TRBJ1-2; no firm D call. The germline V gene encodes CDR1 MNHNS and CDR2 SASEGT. CDR3 length: 16 residues. Trimming shortened V by 4 bases and J by 4 bases, and 19 bases separated the two germline ends. The CDR3 is CASSAAPGLLTYGYTF. CDR3 coding DNA: TGTGCCAGCAGTGCTGCTCCGGGCCTTCTAACCTATGGCTACACCTTC.

This clonotype occurred a few times. This may be a read error: a much more frequent sequence differs by one nucleotide. The V gene is TRBV20-1, the J gene TRBJ2-1; D uncertain. The better agreement between TRBJ2-7 and the DNA end casts doubt on the J call. CDR3 length equals 16 residues. From germline, CDR1 is DFQATT and CDR2 SNEGSKA (reference sequence). CDR3 in amino acids: CSARDGVKSSYNEQYF. DNA for the CDR3: TGCAGTGCTAGAGATGGGGTGAAGAGCTCCTACAATGAGCAGTACTTC.

The rearrangement links TRBV29-1 to TRBJ2-2; 7 bases map to TRBD1. This CDR3 has 15 residues. Germline V gives CDR1 SQVTM, CDR2 ANQGSEA. The V gene end was trimmed by 0 bases and the J gene end by 0 bases; junction bases not matched to a gene: 1. The CDR3 here is CSVEEGQTNTGELFF. The CDR3, as DNA: TGCAGCGTTGAAGAGGGACAGACGAACACCGGGGAGCTGTTTTTT.

Comments on this clonotype: A much larger clone is a single base away; this may be a read error. The chain is built from TRBV20-1 and TRBJ2-1, with no clear D. This CDR3 region has 11 residues. Germline V gene sequence: CDR1 DFQATT, CDR2 SNEGSKA (reference sequence). The chain's CDR3 is CRPKAGVVQFF. The DNA for the CDR3 is TGCAGACCCAAAGCAGGCGTTGTGCAGTTCTTC.

This clonotype came up many times. J is TRBJ1-4 and V is TRBV20-1; 12 nucleotides line up with TRBD1. CDR3 length: 15 residues. Trimming removed 0 bases from V and 11 bases from J; junction bases left unmatched: 7. Germline V CDR1 and CDR2: DFQATT, SNEGSKA (reference sequence). This chain's CDR3 is CSARDSGTGGTKLFF. The CDR3 DNA is TGCAGTGCTAGAGATTCAGGGACAGGGGGCACCAAACTGTTTTTT.

V gene TRBV28 combines with J gene TRBJ1-3; D gene uncertain. Between the trimmed V and J ends, which lost 9 bases and 0 bases, there was a span of 18 bases. Germline CDR1 and CDR2: MDHEN and SYDVKM. The CDR3 sequence is 16 residues long. The CDR3 DNA reads as TGTGCCAGTCACCCCCACGCCAGTGTCTCTGGAAACACCATATATTTT. Translated, it gives CASHPHASVSGNTIYF.

At least ten counts were recorded for this clonotype. This sequence joins TRBV29-1 and TRBJ2-1, with TRBD2 as a possible D gene (7 bases). Germline CDR1 and CDR2: SQVTM and ANQGSEA. The CDR3 has 13 residues. V was trimmed by 8 bases and J by 9 bases, leaving 20 bases between them. The CDR3, as DNA: TGCAGCTCGAGAAGGGGGGGCCGTGGTGAGCAGTTCTTC. As protein: CSSRRGGRGEQFF.

Of note for this clonotype: This may be a read error, as it is one base from a much larger clone. The chain joins TRBV5-1 to TRBJ1-1, with D unresolved. Germline CDR1 is SGHRS and CDR2 is YFSETQ. Between the trimmed V and J ends, which lost 0 bases and 4 bases, there was a span of 19 bases. The CDR3 runs 17 residues. DNA for the CDR3: TGCGCCAGCAGCTTGGATGGGATAGGAAGGGTCGGCACTGAAGCTTTCTTT. Protein product: CASSLDGIGRVGTEAFF.

The chain links TRBV6-1 to TRBJ1-5, with D possibly TRBD1 on 5 matching bases. Germline CDR1 MNHNS, CDR2 SASEGT. V dropped 6 bases and J dropped 2 bases, with 14 bases sitting between them. This CDR3 spans 15 amino acids. CDR3 DNA: TGTGCCAGCAGGCCGGAAGGGGTCCGCAATCAGCCCCAGCATTTT. The encoded protein is CASRPEGVRNQPQHF.

This clonotype appeared many times. The J gene is TRBJ2-5, the V gene TRBV5-1, with TRBD1 matching over 7 bases. The CDR3 extends over 13 amino acids. From germline, CDR1 is SGHRS and CDR2 YFSETQ. The V and J ends lost 5 bases and 5 bases, in that order; junction bases with no gene match: 6. For the CDR3, the DNA is TGCGCCAGCAGATTTGACAGGGTGGAGACCCAGTACTTC. As protein: CASRFDRVETQYF.

V and J are TRBV6-6 and TRBJ1-2; D not resolved. V lost 6 bases and J 4 bases, leaving 12 bases between the germline ends. Germline lookup yields CDR1 MNHNY and CDR2 SVGAGI (reference sequence). This CDR3 is 13 amino acids long. For the CDR3, the DNA is TGTGCCAGCAGCCAGGACGAAGGCTATGGCTACACCTTC. Its translation: CASSQDEGYGYTF.

The chain employs TRBV4-3 and TRBJ2-7, with 7 bases lining up with TRBD2. Germline CDR1 reads LGHNA; CDR2 reads YSLEER. The trim removed 0 bases at V and 5 bases at J, leaving 10 bases unmatched. CDR3 size: 16 residues. The CDR3 DNA reads as TGCGCCAGCAGCCAAGAATTGGCGGGAGTTCTTCACGAGCAGTACTTC. Its protein is CASSQELAGVLHEQYF.

V and J are TRBV5-1 and TRBJ1-2, with TRBD1 matching 7 bases. This CDR3 is built from 18 residues. Germline lookup yields CDR1 SGHRS and CDR2 YFSETQ. V shed 4 bases and J 1 base; nucleotides not matched to a gene: 16. The CDR3 DNA reads as TGCGCCAGCAGCCGATATTTGGGACAGCGAGAGTATAACTATGGCTACACCTTC. Translating gives CASSRYLGQREYNYGYTF.

This clonotype has only a few counts. A much bigger clone sits one base away, suggesting this may be a read error. The rearrangement joins TRBV20-1 to TRBJ2-1; D unresolved. V lost 3 bases and J lost 0, with 9 bases in between. Germline CDR1 and CDR2: DFQATT and SNEGSKA (reference sequence). The CDR3 is made up of 14 amino acids. CDR3 DNA: TGCAGTGCTAGGCGGCAGAGCTCCTACAATGAGCAGTTCTTC. It is translated as CSARRQSSYNEQFF.

V gene TRBV12-3 or TRBV12-4 combines with J gene TRBJ1-6; D gene ambiguous. The CDR3 length is 15 residues. Trimming shortened V by 1 base and J by 7 bases, and 11 bases separated the two germline ends. This CDR3 reads CASSLGGRPNSPLHF. The CDR3 DNA sequence: TGTGCCAGCAGTTTAGGAGGCCGGCCCAATTCACCCCTCCACTTT.

The chain carries TRBV3-1 and TRBJ1-1; D unclear. The CDR3 runs 13 residues. Trimming shortened V by 1 base and J by 5 bases, and 8 bases separated the two germline ends. Looked up from germline, CDR1 is LGHDT and CDR2 is YNNKEL (reference sequence). CDR3 residues: CASSQAVGTEAFF. The CDR3 DNA sequence: TGTGCCAGCAGCCAAGCGGTGGGGACTGAAGCTTTCTTT.